The clone carrying this TCR beta chain was seen more than once but under ten times. Looked up from germline, CDR1 is SGHRS and CDR2 is YFSETQ. The V and J ends lost 1 base and 4 bases respectively, with 14 bases between them. The CDR3 totals 15 residues. Measured with immunoSEQ multiplex PCR; TCRdb has only the in-frame clones, and not every one. The sample contains 55,000 to 65,000 clones, over 70% of which appear only once. This entry comes from a study of OX40 agonist ivuxolimab in advanced cancers. Patients with autoimmune history or systemic immunosuppression were excluded. This receptor was obtained from an adult with an advanced solid tumor such as melanoma, head and neck, liver or kidney cancer. The sequencing here drew on CD4+ or CD8+ T cells sorted from blood, taken in a trial of the OX40 agonist ivuxolimab. This chain connects TRBV5-1 to TRBJ2-5, with D maybe TRBD1 (5 bases). The CDR3 here is CASSLRAGIGETQYF. The CDR3 nucleotides are TGCGCCAGCAGCTTGCGGGCAGGGATCGGAGAGACCCAGTACTTC.